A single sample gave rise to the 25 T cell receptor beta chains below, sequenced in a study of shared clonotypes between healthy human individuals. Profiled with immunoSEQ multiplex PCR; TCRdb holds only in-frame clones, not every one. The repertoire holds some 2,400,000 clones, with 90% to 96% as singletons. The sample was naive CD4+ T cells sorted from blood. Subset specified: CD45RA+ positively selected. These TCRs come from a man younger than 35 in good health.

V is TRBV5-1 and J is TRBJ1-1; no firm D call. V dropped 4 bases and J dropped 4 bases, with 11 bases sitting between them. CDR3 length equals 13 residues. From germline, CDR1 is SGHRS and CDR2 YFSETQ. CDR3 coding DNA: TGCGCCAGCAGCCCGGCGACGGGCACTGAAGCTTTCTTT. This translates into CASSPATGTEAFF.

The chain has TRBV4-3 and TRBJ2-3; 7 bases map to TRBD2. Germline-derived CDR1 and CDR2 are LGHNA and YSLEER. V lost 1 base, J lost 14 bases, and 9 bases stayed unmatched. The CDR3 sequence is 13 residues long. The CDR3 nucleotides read TGCGCCAGCAGCCAAGGGCTGGGGGAGGGCCGGTATTTT. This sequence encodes CASSQGLGEGRYF.

The CDR3 is CASSATGVAGYTF. CDR3 DNA sequence: TGTGCCAGCAGTGCCACAGGGGTGGCCGGCTACACCTTC. The chain is built from TRBV25-1 and TRBJ1-2; 7 nucleotides line up with TRBD1. There are 13 residues in the CDR3. The trim removed 4 bases at V and 8 bases at J, leaving 7 bases unmatched. Germline CDR1 and CDR2: MGHDK and SYGVNS.

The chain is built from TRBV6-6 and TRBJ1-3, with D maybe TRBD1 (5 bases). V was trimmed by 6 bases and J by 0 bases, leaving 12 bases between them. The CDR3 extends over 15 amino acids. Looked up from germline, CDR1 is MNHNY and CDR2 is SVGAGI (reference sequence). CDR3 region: CASSTPGGSGNTIYF. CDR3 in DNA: TGTGCCAGCAGCACACCGGGGGGCTCTGGAAACACCATATATTTT.

CDR3 sequence reads: CATSKLLARTEAFF. CDR3 DNA sequence: TGTGCCACCAGCAAGCTCTTGGCCAGGACTGAAGCTTTCTTT. The chain uses TRBV15 and TRBJ1-1; D gene unclear. Germline CDR1 reads LNHNV; CDR2 reads YYDKDF (reference sequence). CDR3 size: 14 residues. V was trimmed by 4 bases and J by 5 bases, leaving 14 bases between them. The variable domain in full, with the rest retrieved from reference TRBV15 and TRBJ1-1, is DAMVIQNPRYQVTQFGKPVTLSCSQTLNHNVMYWYQQKSSQAPKLLFHYYDKDFNNEADTPDNFQSRRPNTSFCFLDIRSPGLGDTAMYLCATSKLLARTEAFFGQGTRLTVV.

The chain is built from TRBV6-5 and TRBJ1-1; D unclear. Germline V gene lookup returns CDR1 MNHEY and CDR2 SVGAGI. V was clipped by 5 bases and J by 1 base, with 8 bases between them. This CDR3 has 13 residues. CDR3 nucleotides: TGTGCCAGCAGTCCAGGTACGAACACTGAAGCTTTCTTT. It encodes CASSPGTNTEAFF.

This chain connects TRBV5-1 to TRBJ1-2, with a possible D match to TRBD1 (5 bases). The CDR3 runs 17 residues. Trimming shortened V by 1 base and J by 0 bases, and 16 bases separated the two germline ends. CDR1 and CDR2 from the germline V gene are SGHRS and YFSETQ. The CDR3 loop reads CASSLKGEGPSNYGYTF. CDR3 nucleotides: TGCGCCAGCAGCTTGAAGGGTGAGGGACCCTCTAACTATGGCTACACCTTC.

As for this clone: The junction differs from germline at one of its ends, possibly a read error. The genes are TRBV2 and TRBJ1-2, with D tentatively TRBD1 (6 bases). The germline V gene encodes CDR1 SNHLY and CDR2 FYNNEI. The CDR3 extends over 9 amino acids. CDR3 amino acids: CASKDSSAF. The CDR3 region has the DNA TGTGCCAGCAAGGACAGTTCAGCCTTC.

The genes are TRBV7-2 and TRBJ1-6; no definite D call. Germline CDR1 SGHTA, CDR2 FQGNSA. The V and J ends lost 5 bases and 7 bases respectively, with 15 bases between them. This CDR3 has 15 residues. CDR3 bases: TGTGCCAGCAGCCCTGATGGCAGAGAAAATTCACCCCTCCACTTT. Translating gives CASSPDGRENSPLHF. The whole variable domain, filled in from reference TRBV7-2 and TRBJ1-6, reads GAGVSQSPSNKVTEKGKDVELRCDPISGHTALYWYRQSLGQGLEFLIYFQGNSAPDKSGLPSDRFSAERTGGSVSTLTIQRTQQEDSAVYLCASSPDGRENSPLHFGNGTRLTVT.

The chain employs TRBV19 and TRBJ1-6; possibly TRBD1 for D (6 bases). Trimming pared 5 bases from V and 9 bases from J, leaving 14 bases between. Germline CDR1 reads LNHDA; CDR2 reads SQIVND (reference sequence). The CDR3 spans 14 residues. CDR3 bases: TGTGCCAGTAGTGGGGGGCCTGGGAGTTCACCCCTCCACTTT. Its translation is CASSGGPGSSPLHF.

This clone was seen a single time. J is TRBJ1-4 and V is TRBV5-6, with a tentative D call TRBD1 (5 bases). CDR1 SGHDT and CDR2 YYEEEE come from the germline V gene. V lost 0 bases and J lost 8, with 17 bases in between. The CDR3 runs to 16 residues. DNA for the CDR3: TGTGCCAGCAGCTTGGATATTTCGACAGCTAGGGAAAAACTGTTTTTT. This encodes CASSLDISTAREKLFF.

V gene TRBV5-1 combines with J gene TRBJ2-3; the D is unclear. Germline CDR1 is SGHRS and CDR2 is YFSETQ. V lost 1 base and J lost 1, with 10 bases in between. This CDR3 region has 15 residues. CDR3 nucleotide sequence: TGCGCCAGCAGCTTGATAACAGTCCGCACAGATACGCAGTATTTT. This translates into CASSLITVRTDTQYF.

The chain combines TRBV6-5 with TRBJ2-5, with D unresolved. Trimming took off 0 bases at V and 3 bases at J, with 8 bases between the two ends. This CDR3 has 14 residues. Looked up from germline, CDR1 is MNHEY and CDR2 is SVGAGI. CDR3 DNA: TGTGCCAGCAGTTACTCGATATGGGAAGAGACCCAGTACTTC. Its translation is CASSYSIWEETQYF.

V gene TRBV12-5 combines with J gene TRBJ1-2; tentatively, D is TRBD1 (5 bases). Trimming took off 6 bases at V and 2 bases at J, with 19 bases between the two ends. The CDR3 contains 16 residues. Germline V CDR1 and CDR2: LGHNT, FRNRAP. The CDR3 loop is CASGPLDSNENYGYTF. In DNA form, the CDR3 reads TGTGCTAGTGGACCCCTAGACAGTAATGAGAACTATGGCTACACCTTC.

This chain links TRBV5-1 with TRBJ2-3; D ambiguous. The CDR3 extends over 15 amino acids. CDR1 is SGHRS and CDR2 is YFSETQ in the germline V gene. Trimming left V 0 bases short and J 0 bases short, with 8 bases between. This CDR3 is CASSLELGSTDTQYF. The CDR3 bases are TGCGCCAGCAGCTTGGAGCTGGGGAGCACAGATACGCAGTATTTT.

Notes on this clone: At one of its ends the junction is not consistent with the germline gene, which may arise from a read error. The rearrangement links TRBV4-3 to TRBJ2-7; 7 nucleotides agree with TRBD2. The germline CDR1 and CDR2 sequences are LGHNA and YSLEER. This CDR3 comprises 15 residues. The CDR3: CASSQGAGVVYEQYF. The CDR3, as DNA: TGCGCCAGCAGTCAAGGGGCGGGAGTAGTTTACGAGCAGTACTTC.

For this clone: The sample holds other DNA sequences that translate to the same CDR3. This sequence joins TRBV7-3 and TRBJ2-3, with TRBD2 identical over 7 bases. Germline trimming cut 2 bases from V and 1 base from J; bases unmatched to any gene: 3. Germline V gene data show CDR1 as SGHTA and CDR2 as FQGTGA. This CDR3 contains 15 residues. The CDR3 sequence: CASSLGLAGTDTQYF. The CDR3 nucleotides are TGTGCCAGCAGCTTAGGGCTAGCGGGCACAGATACGCAGTATTTT.

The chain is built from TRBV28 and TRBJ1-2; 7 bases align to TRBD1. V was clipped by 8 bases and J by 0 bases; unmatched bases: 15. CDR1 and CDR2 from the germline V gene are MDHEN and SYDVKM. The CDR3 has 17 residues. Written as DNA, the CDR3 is TGTGCCAGCTCGTCCCTAGCCGGGACAGTCTCTAACTATGGCTACACCTTC. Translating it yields CASSSLAGTVSNYGYTF.

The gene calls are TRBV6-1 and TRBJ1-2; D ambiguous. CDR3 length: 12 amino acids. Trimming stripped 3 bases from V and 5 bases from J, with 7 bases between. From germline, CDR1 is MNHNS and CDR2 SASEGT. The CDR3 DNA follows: TGTGCCAGCAGTGACCCTCTGTATGGCTACACCTTC. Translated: CASSDPLYGYTF.

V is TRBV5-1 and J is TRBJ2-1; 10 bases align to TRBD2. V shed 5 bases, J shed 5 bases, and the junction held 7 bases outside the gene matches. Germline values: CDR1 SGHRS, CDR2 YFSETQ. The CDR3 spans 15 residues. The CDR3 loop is CASRQLAGSNNEQFF. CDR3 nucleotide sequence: TGCGCCAGCAGACAACTAGCGGGGTCCAACAATGAGCAGTTCTTC.

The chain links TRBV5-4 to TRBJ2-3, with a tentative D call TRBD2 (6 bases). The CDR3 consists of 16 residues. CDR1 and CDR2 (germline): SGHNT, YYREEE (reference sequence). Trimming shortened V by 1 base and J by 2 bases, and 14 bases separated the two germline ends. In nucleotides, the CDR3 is TGTGCCAGCAGCTTGTATGCTGGAGGGAACACAGATACGCAGTATTTT. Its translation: CASSLYAGGNTDTQYF. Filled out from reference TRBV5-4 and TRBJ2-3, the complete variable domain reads ETGVTQSPTHLIKTRGQQVTLRCSSQSGHNTVSWYQQALGQGPQFIFQYYREEENGRGNFPPRFSGLQFPNYSSELNVNALELDDSALYLCASSLYAGGNTDTQYFGPGTRLTVL.

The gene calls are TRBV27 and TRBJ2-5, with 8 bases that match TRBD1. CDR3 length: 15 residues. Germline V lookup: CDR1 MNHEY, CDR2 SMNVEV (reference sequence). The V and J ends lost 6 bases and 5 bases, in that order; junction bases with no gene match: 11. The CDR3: CASSAIGQGRETQYF. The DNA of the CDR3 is TGTGCCAGCAGCGCCATCGGACAGGGACGGGAGACCCAGTACTTC.

CDR3 loop: CASIDLPGYTGELFF. In DNA, the CDR3 is TGTGCCAGCATAGACCTTCCCGGGTACACCGGGGAGCTGTTTTTT. V usage is TRBV6-5 and J usage is TRBJ2-2; D ambiguous. The germline gives CDR1 MNHEY, CDR2 SVGAGI. The germline V and J ends were trimmed by 7 bases and 3 bases, with 15 bases remaining between them. There are 15 residues in the CDR3.

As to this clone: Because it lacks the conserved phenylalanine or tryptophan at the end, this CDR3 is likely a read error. The CDR3 DNA is TGTGCCAGCAGTGTATTGGGAGCAGGTTTGTCCGAGCAGTACCTC. Its protein is CASSVLGAGLSEQYL. The chain carries TRBV2 and TRBJ2-7, with D maybe TRBD2 (5 bases). The CDR3 has 15 residues. V dropped 4 bases and J dropped 6 bases, with 19 bases sitting between them. The V gene's germline CDR1 is SNHLY and CDR2 FYNNEI.

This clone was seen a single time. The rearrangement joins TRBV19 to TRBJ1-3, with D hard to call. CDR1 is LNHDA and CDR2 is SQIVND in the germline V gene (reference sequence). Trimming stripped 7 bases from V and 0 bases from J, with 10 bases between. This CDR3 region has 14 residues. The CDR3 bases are TGTGCCAGTAAGGACGGGAGCTCTGGAAACACCATATATTTT. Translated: CASKDGSSGNTIYF.